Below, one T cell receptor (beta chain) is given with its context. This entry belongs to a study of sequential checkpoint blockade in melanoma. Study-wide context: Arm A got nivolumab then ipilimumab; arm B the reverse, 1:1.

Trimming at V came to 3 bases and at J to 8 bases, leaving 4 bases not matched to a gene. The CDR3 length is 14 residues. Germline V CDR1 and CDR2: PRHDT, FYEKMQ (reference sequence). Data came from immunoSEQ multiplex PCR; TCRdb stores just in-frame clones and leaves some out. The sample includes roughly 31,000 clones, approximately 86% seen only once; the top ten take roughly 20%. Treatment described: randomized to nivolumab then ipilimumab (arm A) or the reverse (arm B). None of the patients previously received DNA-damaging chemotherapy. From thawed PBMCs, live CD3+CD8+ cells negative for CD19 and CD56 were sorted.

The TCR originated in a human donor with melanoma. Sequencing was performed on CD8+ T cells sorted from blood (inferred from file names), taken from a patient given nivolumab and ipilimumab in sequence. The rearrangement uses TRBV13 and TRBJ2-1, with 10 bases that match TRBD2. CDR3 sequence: CASSLGLATDEQFF. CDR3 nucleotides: TGTGCCAGCAGCTTGGGACTAGCGACAGATGAGCAGTTCTTC.